A selection of T cell receptor beta chains follows, all from one sample in a study of T cell responses to AZD1222 COVID-19 vaccine. Using immunoSEQ multiplex PCR, the repertoire was profiled, and TCRdb retains in-frame clones only, with some absent. This table holds about 220,000 clones, approximately 94% found once. Sequences were derived from peripheral blood, sampled on day 0 of MenACWY control vaccination. These receptors originate from an adult in good health. Each CDR3 is given with its conserved first and last residue. A D gene is named only where the DNA matches it firmly. Only some rows state a clone size, as once, few, many or a class for expanded clones.

>NA|TRBJ1-1|TRBV19|NA
TGTGCCAGTAGTATAGACAACCCTTACACTGAAGCTTTCTTT
CASSIDNPYTEAFF
>NA|TRBJ1-1|TRBV5-1|once
TGCGCCAGCAAAGGGCAGGACGCTGCTGAAGCTTTCTTT
CASKGQDAAEAFF
>NA|TRBJ1-2|TRBV3-1/TRBV3-2|NA
TGTGCCAGTTCGGGGGTTAGGGGCTACACCTTC
CASSGVRGYTF
>TRBD2|TRBJ2-1|TRBV9|NA
TGTGCCAGCAGCGTTATGCCTAGCGGATACAATGAGCAGTTCTTC
CASSVMPSGYNEQFF
>NA|TRBJ1-1|TRBV19|NA
TGTGCCAGTATAAAGTCGACAGGGAACACTGAAGCTTTCTTT
CASIKSTGNTEAFF
>TRBD1|TRBJ1-1|TRBV28|NA
TGTGCCAGCAGTTTAAGGGACAGCACTGAAGCTTTCTTT
CASSLRDSTEAFF
>TRBD1|TRBJ1-2|TRBV24-1|NA
TGTGCCACCAGTGGAGAGACAGGGGGAAACTATGGCTACACCTTC
CATSGETGGNYGYTF
>NA|TRBJ2-2|TRBV7-7|NA
TGTGCCAGCAGCTCCGGAGGGTGGGAGGAGCTGTTTTTT
CASSSGGWEELFF
>NA|TRBJ1-4|TRBV19|NA
TGTGCCAGTAGCCCACTGGGCCGCGGGTCAGAAGAAAAACTGTTTTTT
CASSPLGRGSEEKLFF
>NA|TRBJ1-4|TRBV15|NA
TGTGCCACCAGCAGAGCGGGGAATGAAAAACTGTTTTTT
CATSRAGNEKLFF
>TRBD1|TRBJ1-6|TRBV5-4|once
TGTGCCAGCAGCTGGGGACAGGGGAATTCACCCCTCCACTTT
CASSWGQGNSPLHF
>NA|TRBJ1-6|TRBV5-5|NA
TGTGCCAGCAGCTTGGAACAGGGAGTAAATTCACCCCTCCACTTT
CASSLEQGVNSPLHF
>NA|TRBJ1-2|TRBV6-5|NA
TGTGCCAGCACTAACGGGGGGAAGGGCTACACCTTC
CASTNGGKGYTF
>NA|TRBJ1-5|TRBV5-1|NA
TGCGCCAGCAGTCGTGGGACGGGTCAGCCCCAGCATTTT
CASSRGTGQPQHF
>TRBD1|TRBJ2-6|TRBV19|NA
TGTGCCAGTACCAAACCGGGACAGGGGGCCAACGTCCTGACTTTC
CASTKPGQGANVLTF
>NA|TRBJ1-6|TRBV12-3/TRBV12-4|NA
TGTGCCAGCACCCCCGGGCTGAGTTCACCCCTCCACTTT
CASTPGLSSPLHF